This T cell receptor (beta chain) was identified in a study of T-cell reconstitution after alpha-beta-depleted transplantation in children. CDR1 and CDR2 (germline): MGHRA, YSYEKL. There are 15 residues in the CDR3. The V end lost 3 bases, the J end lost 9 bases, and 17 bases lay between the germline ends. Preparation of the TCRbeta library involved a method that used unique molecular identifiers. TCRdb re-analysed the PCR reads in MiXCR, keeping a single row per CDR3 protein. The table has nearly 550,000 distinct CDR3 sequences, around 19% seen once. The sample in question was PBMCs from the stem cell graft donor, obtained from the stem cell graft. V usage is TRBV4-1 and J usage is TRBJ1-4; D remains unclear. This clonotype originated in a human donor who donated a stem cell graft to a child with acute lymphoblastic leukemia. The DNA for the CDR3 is TGCGCCAGCAGCCACCTCCTAATCGGCGTTAAAAAACTGTTTTTT. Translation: CASSHLLIGVKKLFF.